One and the same sample provided the 3 T cell receptor beta chains below, sequenced in a study of beta chain features in type 1 diabetes. Expressed TCRB transcripts were sequenced because the isolated RNA had all been reverse transcribed beforehand. The assay was immunoSEQ multiplex PCR, and TCRdb's table has in-frame clones only and misses some. The sample yields about half a million clones, over 10% seen once. The sample consisted of naive CD4+ T cells from blood. Source of these receptors: a woman younger than 30 in good health.

The V gene is TRBV29-1, the J gene TRBJ2-7; 9 bases align to TRBD1. CDR3 length equals 15 residues. CDR1 is SQVTM and CDR2 is ANQGSEA in the germline V gene. V shed 7 bases, J shed 6 bases, and the junction held 16 bases outside the gene matches. CDR3 residues: CSAKGQGGWSGEQYF. Written as DNA, the CDR3 is TGCAGCGCCAAGGGACAGGGCGGGTGGAGCGGCGAGCAGTACTTC.

This clone was seen more than once but under ten times. J is TRBJ1-1 and V is TRBV1; the table's D call, TRBD1, was not checked against the DNA. TRBV1 counts as a pseudogene. CDR3 size: 13 residues. CDR3 amino acids: CTSSQGDRGEAFF. The DNA of the CDR3 is TGCACCAGCAGCCAAGGTGACAGGGGGGAAGCTTTCTTT.

V and J are TRBV2 and TRBJ2-4; D is unresolved. The CDR3 has 14 residues. In germline, CDR1 is SNHLY, CDR2 FYNNEI. Trimming stripped 4 bases from V and 5 bases from J, with 12 bases between. The CDR3 DNA reads as TGTGCCAGCAGTGTGGAGAGGACCGAAAACATTCAGTACTTC. It translates to CASSVERTENIQYF.